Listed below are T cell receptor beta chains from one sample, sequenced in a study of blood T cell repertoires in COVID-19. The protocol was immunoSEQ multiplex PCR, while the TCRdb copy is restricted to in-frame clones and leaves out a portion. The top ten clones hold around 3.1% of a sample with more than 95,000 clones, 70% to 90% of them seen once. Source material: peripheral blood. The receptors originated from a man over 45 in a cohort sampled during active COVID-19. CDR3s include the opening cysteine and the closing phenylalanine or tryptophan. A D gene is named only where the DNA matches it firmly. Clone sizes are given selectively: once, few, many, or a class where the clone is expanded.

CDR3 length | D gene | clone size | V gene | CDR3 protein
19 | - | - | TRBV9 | CASSDPEGEISSYNSPLHF
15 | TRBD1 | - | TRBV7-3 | CASSPSGQGDYGYTF
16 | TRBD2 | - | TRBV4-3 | CASSQNSGLNTDTQYF
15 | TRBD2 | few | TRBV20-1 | CSASTRTSGFYEQFF
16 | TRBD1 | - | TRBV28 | CVSSPPGTGGNSPLHF
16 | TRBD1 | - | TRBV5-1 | CASSLGGQGIQETQYF
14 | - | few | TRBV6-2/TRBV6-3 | CASSYSSRGDGYTF
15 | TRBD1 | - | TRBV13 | CASSPTGTGRETQYF
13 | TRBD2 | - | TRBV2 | CASTQLASGELFF
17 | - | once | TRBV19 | CASSIVAGVSSSYEQYF
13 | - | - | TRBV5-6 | CASSLPAGLGYTF
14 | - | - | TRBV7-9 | CASRGTGDYNEQFF
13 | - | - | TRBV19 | CASRQTSSETQYF
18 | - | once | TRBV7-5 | CARSLATSGGACGHEQYF
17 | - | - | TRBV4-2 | CASSQVLQGRDNSPLHF
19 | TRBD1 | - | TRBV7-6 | CASSLTPAFRGRITGELFF
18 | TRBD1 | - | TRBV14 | CASSQDLSTGTSTDTQYF
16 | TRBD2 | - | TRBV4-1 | CASSRPGLAGGGEQFF
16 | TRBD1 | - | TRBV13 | CASSLGKGQGSDTQYF
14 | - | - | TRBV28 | CASKEAGYTGELFF
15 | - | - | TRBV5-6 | CASSKGTGGRNTQYF
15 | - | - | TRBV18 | CASSPGGTTNEKLFF